One sample yielded the 14 T cell receptor beta chains listed below, sequenced in a study of control samples from healthy donors and cancer patients. Here immunoSEQ multiplex PCR was the method, and the copy in TCRdb shows in-frame clones only, minus some. The table lists 150,000 to 200,000 clones, 75% to 95% of them singletons. What was sequenced was blood. These receptors all come from a woman aged 40 to 49 in good health.

This sequence joins TRBV7-8 and TRBJ2-3; tentative D call: TRBD2 (5 bases). CDR3 length equals 16 residues. V was clipped by 5 bases and J by 3 bases, with 18 bases between them. In germline, CDR1 is SGHVS, CDR2 FQNEAQ. In DNA, the CDR3 is TGTGCCAGCAGCACCAGGACTGGAGCGAGAACAGATACGCAGTATTTT. Its translation: CASSTRTGARTDTQYF.

The table lists this clone with a count of one. The chain is built from TRBV7-8 and TRBJ1-5; perhaps TRBD1 as D (5 bases). Germline V gives CDR1 SGHVS, CDR2 FQNEAQ. Between the trimmed V and J ends, which lost 5 bases and 6 bases, there was a span of 23 bases. There are 17 residues in the CDR3. CDR3 nucleotides: TGTGCCAGCAGCCCAGCTTCAGGGTTTGGTTTTTTTCAGCCCCAGCATTTT. Protein product: CASSPASGFGFFQPQHF.

The chain carries TRBV5-1 and TRBJ1-1; TRBD1 might be the D (5 bases). Germline V gene data show CDR1 as SGHRS and CDR2 as YFSETQ. This CDR3 has 15 amino acids. The V and J ends lost 4 bases and 3 bases respectively, with 16 bases between them. CDR3 nucleotides: TGCGCCAGCAGCCTCCGGGACCTTGGGGACACTGAAGCTTTCTTT. Translation gives CASSLRDLGDTEAFF.

On this clone itself: Other nucleotide sequences in the sample specify the same CDR3. The chain carries TRBV7-9 and TRBJ2-6; D is undetermined. This CDR3 contains 14 residues. Trimming removed 4 bases from V and 0 bases from J, with 4 bases in between. Germline lookup yields CDR1 SEHNR and CDR2 FQNEAQ (reference sequence). The CDR3 coding sequence is TGTGCCAGCAGCTCCATCTCTGGGGCCAACGTCCTGACTTTC. Protein sequence: CASSSISGANVLTF.

The CDR3 nucleotides read TGTGCCAGCACCACGGGGGAGGCTAATGAAAAACTGTTTTTT. Its translation is CASTTGEANEKLFF. The gene calls are TRBV6-6 and TRBJ1-4, with D maybe TRBD1 (5 bases). V dropped 7 bases and J dropped 3 bases, with 12 bases sitting between them. Germline assignment: CDR1 MNHNY and CDR2 SVGAGI (reference sequence). This CDR3 region has 14 residues.

V is TRBV19 and J is TRBJ1-2, with 9 bases lining up with TRBD1. The germline V gene encodes CDR1 LNHDA and CDR2 SQIVND (reference sequence). The CDR3 is 18 amino acids. V gave up 6 bases and J gave up 3 bases; unmatched junction bases: 17. The CDR3 here is CASRDDGQGPPYHYGYTF. In DNA form, the CDR3 reads TGTGCCAGTAGGGATGACGGACAGGGGCCGCCCTACCACTATGGCTACACCTTC.

This clone was seen just once. The rearrangement links TRBV5-1 to TRBJ1-4, with D perhaps TRBD1 (5 bases). The CDR3 contains 15 residues. Germline CDR1 is SGHRS and CDR2 is YFSETQ. The V and J ends lost 2 bases and 5 bases respectively, with 13 bases between them. DNA for the CDR3: TGCGCCAGCAGCTTAGGGTCAGGGACGAATGAAAAACTGTTTTTT. Its translation: CASSLGSGTNEKLFF.

The chain links TRBV5-5 to TRBJ1-2; D gene ambiguous. In germline, CDR1 is SGHKS, CDR2 YYEKEE (reference sequence). The germline V and J ends were trimmed by 4 bases and 0 bases, with 10 bases remaining between them. The CDR3 runs 14 residues. The CDR3, as DNA: TGTGCCAGCAGCCTGACACAAGCTAACTATGGCTACACCTTC. Encoded protein: CASSLTQANYGYTF.

This chain links TRBV27 with TRBJ1-1; a weak D match, TRBD1 (6 bases). This CDR3 spans 14 amino acids. Between the trimmed V and J ends, which lost 6 bases and 2 bases, there was a span of 13 bases. Per germline, CDR1 MNHEY and CDR2 SMNVEV (reference sequence). Here the CDR3 reads CASRKVGGNTEAFF. The CDR3 bases are TGTGCCAGCAGAAAAGTAGGGGGAAACACTGAAGCTTTCTTT.

The rearrangement joins TRBV6-5 to TRBJ2-7; 11 bases match TRBD1. This CDR3 comprises 14 residues. V shed 11 bases and J 5 bases; nucleotides not matched to a gene: 11. Germline assignment: CDR1 MNHEY and CDR2 SVGAGI. The CDR3 DNA reads as TGTGCCTCCGTCGGGGGGACAGGGGGGAACGAGCAGTACTTC. This sequence encodes CASVGGTGGNEQYF.

In its sample, this clone was seen once. The chain links TRBV25-1 to TRBJ2-2; the D is unclear. The germline CDR1 and CDR2 sequences are MGHDK and SYGVNS. This CDR3 comprises 14 residues. Deletions cut 8 bases from V and 1 base from J, with 11 bases between. The CDR3 loop reads CASVSKLNTGELFF. The CDR3, as DNA: TGTGCCAGCGTTTCCAAGCTGAACACCGGGGAGCTGTTTTTT.

The V call is TRBV12-3 or TRBV12-4, the J call TRBJ1-1; D perhaps matches TRBD1 (6 bases). The CDR3 is 13 amino acids. The V end lost 10 bases, the J end lost 0 bases, and 12 bases lay between the germline ends. Here the CDR3 DNA reads TGTGCCACCGAGGGGGACCTGAACACTGAAGCTTTCTTT. This translates into CATEGDLNTEAFF.

The chain uses TRBV18 and TRBJ2-5, with D hard to call. CDR3 size: 13 residues. Germline CDR1 and CDR2: KGHSH and LQKENI. The ends were cut back, 3 bases at V and 3 bases at J, with 8 bases in the middle. CDR3 sequence: CASSPDTKETQYF. As DNA, the CDR3 is TGTGCCAGCTCACCCGACACAAAAGAGACCCAGTACTTC.

The V and J genes are TRBV3-1 (or the pseudogene TRBV3-2) and TRBJ1-2; D might be TRBD1 (5 bases). Looked up from germline, CDR1 is LGHDT and CDR2 is YNNKEL (reference sequence). The CDR3 spans 13 residues. Trimming cost V 2 bases and J 1 base, with 5 bases left between them. The CDR3 nucleotides read TGTGCCAGCAGCCAACAGGGTAACTATGGCTACACCTTC. Protein product: CASSQQGNYGYTF.